Presented here are 29 T cell receptor beta chains from one specimen sequenced in a study of CD8+ T cells in alopecia areata. Extracted RNA was reverse transcribed, and the resulting cDNA served as sequencing template. Clones were sequenced by immunoSEQ multiplex PCR, and TCRdb holds only the in-frame ones, with some missing. The repertoire includes roughly 250,000 clones, 65% to 70% of them detected once, and under 1.5% sits in the top ten. The sample in question was CD4+ T cells sorted from blood, obtained at week 0. The source is a human donor with alopecia areata.

Remarks on this clone: The sample holds other DNA sequences that translate to the same CDR3. V is TRBV10-3 and J is TRBJ2-5; no clear D. CDR3 size: 11 residues. V shed 4 bases and J shed 4 bases, with 4 bases lying between them. Germline assignment: CDR1 ENHRY and CDR2 SYGVKD. As DNA, the CDR3 is TGTGCCATCAGTGGAGGAGAGACCCAGTACTTC. This gives the protein CAISGGETQYF.

CDR3: CAWSGAPINEQFF. CDR3 nucleotides: TGTGCCTGGAGCGGGGCGCCCATTAATGAGCAGTTCTTC. The chain has TRBV30 and TRBJ2-1, with D perhaps being TRBD1 or TRBD2 (5 bases each). The CDR3 has 13 amino acids. The V and J ends lost 3 bases and 7 bases respectively, with 13 bases between them. Germline CDR1 and CDR2: GTSNPN and SVGIG (reference sequence).

This rearrangement joins TRBV5-1 to TRBJ1-3, with TRBD1 matching over 8 bases. Trimming removed 0 bases from V and 15 bases from J; junction bases left unmatched: 14. The germline V gene encodes CDR1 SGHRS and CDR2 YFSETQ. This CDR3 contains 15 residues. The CDR3 region has the DNA TGCGCCAGCAGCTTGGGAGGGACAGGAGCCGAGAGAGGATATTTT. Translation: CASSLGGTGAERGYF.

The CDR3 bases are TGCGCCAGCAGCCAAGTTGTGACAGGGAACACTGAAGCTTTCTTT. Translated, it gives CASSQVVTGNTEAFF. The rearrangement joins TRBV4-1 to TRBJ1-1, with D possibly being TRBD1 (6 bases). V lost 1 base and J lost 1, with 10 bases in between. The CDR3 runs to 15 residues. Germline V lookup: CDR1 MGHRA, CDR2 YSYEKL.

The chain joins TRBV6-5 to TRBJ1-1; D unresolved. Per germline, CDR1 MNHEY and CDR2 SVGAGI. Trimming stripped 4 bases from V and 1 base from J, with 16 bases between. This CDR3 has 16 amino acids. CDR3 nucleotides: TGTGCCAGCAGTTTGAGCCCCGCCTTGGGGAACACTGAAGCTTTCTTT. Its protein product is CASSLSPALGNTEAFF.

This clone was observed a handful of times. The V call is TRBV29-1, the J call TRBJ2-7; D might be TRBD1 (5 bases). The germline V and J ends were trimmed by 3 bases and 7 bases, with 16 bases remaining between them. Per germline, CDR1 SQVTM and CDR2 ANQGSEA. The CDR3 loop spans 13 amino acids. The CDR3 reads CSVDGDSSLEQYF. CDR3 in DNA: TGCAGCGTTGATGGTGACAGCTCGCTTGAGCAGTACTTC.

The chain carries TRBV18 and TRBJ2-7, with TRBD2 matching 7 bases. CDR1 and CDR2 from the germline V gene are KGHSH and LQKENI. V lost 8 bases and J lost 6; bases outside the gene matches: 13. The CDR3 consists of 14 residues. CDR3 sequence: CASADNWGRAEQYF. CDR3 in DNA: TGTGCCAGCGCGGACAATTGGGGGAGGGCCGAGCAGTACTTC.

This clone was recorded once. The genes are TRBV7-9 and TRBJ2-7, with D possibly TRBD1 on 6 matching bases. Deletions cut 1 base from V and 5 bases from J, with 9 bases between. Germline V gene data show CDR1 as SEHNR and CDR2 as FQNEAQ (reference sequence). The CDR3 is made up of 13 amino acids. CDR3 in DNA: TGTGCCAGCAGCTTAGGAAGACAGGACGAGCAGTACTTC. Translating gives CASSLGRQDEQYF.

This chain joins TRBV25-1 and TRBJ1-1; D might be TRBD1 (5 bases). The V end was cut by 8 bases, the J end by 0 bases, with 13 bases between. This CDR3 contains 14 residues. In germline, CDR1 is MGHDK, CDR2 SYGVNS. The CDR3 bases are TGTGCCAGCGGAATTCAGGGCGTGAACACTGAAGCTTTCTTT. As protein: CASGIQGVNTEAFF.

This clone was found a few times. The chain carries TRBV4-1 and TRBJ2-3; D gene unclear. This CDR3 contains 14 residues. V lost 4 bases to trimming and J lost 0 bases, with 8 bases between them. CDR1 and CDR2 (germline): MGHRA, YSYEKL. The CDR3 coding sequence is TGCGCCAGCAGCCCCCGGGCCAGCACAGATACGCAGTATTTT. Translation gives CASSPRASTDTQYF.

The chain combines TRBV2 with TRBJ1-1; TRBD1 is a possible D gene (6 bases). Germline CDR1 and CDR2: SNHLY and FYNNEI. V was pared by 7 bases and J by 6 bases, with 12 bases between. This CDR3 has 12 residues. Here the CDR3 reads CASKKGGPEAFF. CDR3 nucleotides: TGTGCCAGCAAGAAAGGGGGACCTGAAGCTTTCTTT.

This clone was counted only a few times. The chain has TRBV5-1 and TRBJ1-1; D might be TRBD1 (5 bases). V lost 6 bases and J lost 1, with 13 bases in between. The CDR3 covers 14 residues. Germline assignment: CDR1 SGHRS and CDR2 YFSETQ. The CDR3 sequence is CASTQLGGNTEAFF. The CDR3 DNA reads as TGCGCCAGCACCCAACTCGGGGGGAACACTGAAGCTTTCTTT.

CDR3 in DNA: TGCAGCGTTGTGTGGGAGTGGGACACTGAAGCTTTCTTT. It yields the protein CSVVWEWDTEAFF. V is TRBV29-1 and J is TRBJ1-1; D is uncertain. Germline CDR1 and CDR2: SQVTM and ANQGSEA. V was pared by 4 bases and J by 3 bases, with 12 bases between. This CDR3 is built from 13 residues.

This clone was found once. The J gene is TRBJ1-1, the V gene TRBV14; D might be TRBD1 (6 bases). The CDR3 runs to 13 residues. CDR1 SGHDN and CDR2 FVKESK come from the germline V gene. With 4 bases removed from V and 9 bases from J, the gap between germline ends came to 15 bases. The CDR3: CASSPRIRGQAFF. The CDR3 DNA reads TGTGCCAGCAGCCCTCGGATCCGGGGGCAAGCTTTCTTT.

The chain has TRBV5-1 and TRBJ2-7; no clear D. This CDR3 is 12 amino acids long. Trimming left V 0 bases short and J 7 bases short, with 8 bases between. Looked up from germline, CDR1 is SGHRS and CDR2 is YFSETQ. CDR3 sequence (DNA): TGCGCCAGCAGCTTGGCCGGCAGGGAGCAGTACTTC. Amino acid sequence: CASSLAGREQYF.

This clone has only one observation. The V and J genes are TRBV6-5 and TRBJ2-2; no reliable D call. V shed 2 bases and J shed 6 bases, with 13 bases lying between them. CDR1 and CDR2 (germline): MNHEY, SVGAGI. This CDR3 comprises 15 residues. In DNA, the CDR3 is TGTGCCAGCAGTTACACTCAGAGCCTGGCCGGGGAGCTGTTTTTT. This sequence encodes CASSYTQSLAGELFF.

J is TRBJ1-5 and V is TRBV4-2; tentatively, D is TRBD1 (6 bases). This CDR3 spans 16 amino acids. The ends were cut back, 1 base at V and 0 bases at J, with 10 bases in the middle. Germline assignment: CDR1 LGHNA and CDR2 YNFKEQ. The CDR3 spells CASSQAGGRSNQPQHF. The CDR3 nucleotides read TGTGCCAGCAGCCAAGCCGGGGGGCGTAGCAATCAGCCCCAGCATTTT.

The chain carries TRBV25-1 and TRBJ2-3; unclear D gene. This CDR3 is built from 14 residues. CDR1 is MGHDK, CDR2 SYGVNS, per germline. With 2 bases removed from V and 2 bases from J, the gap between germline ends came to 8 bases. The DNA for the CDR3 is TGTGCCAGCAGTGAAGGAGCTTTCACAGATACGCAGTATTTT. Its translation: CASSEGAFTDTQYF. The variable domain in full, completed from reference TRBV25-1 and TRBJ2-3, reads EADIYQTPRYLVIGTGKKITLECSQTMGHDKMYWYQQDPGMELHLIHYSYGVNSTEKGDLSSESTVSRIRTEHFPLTLESARPSHTSQYLCASSEGAFTDTQYFGPGTRLTVL.

This clone was detected once. V is TRBV2 and J is TRBJ2-3, with 13 bases fitting TRBD2. CDR3 size: 15 residues. Germline loops: CDR1 SNHLY, CDR2 FYNNEI. Unmatched junction bases numbered 4, after V lost 8 bases and J lost 2 bases. The CDR3 sequence: CASGGTSGATDTQYF. The CDR3 bases are TGTGCCAGCGGAGGGACTAGCGGGGCCACAGATACGCAGTATTTT.

The gene calls are TRBV5-6 and TRBJ1-4; 8 bases line up with TRBD1. The length of the CDR3 is 15 residues. Germline V gives CDR1 SGHDT, CDR2 YYEEEE. V lost 1 base to trimming and J lost 7 bases; unmatched junction nucleotides: 6. Here the CDR3 DNA reads TGTGCCAGCAGCTTGAAAGGACAGGGCCGTGAAAAACTGTTTTTT. This sequence encodes CASSLKGQGREKLFF. Together with reference TRBV5-6 and TRBJ1-4, the CDR3 gives the full variable domain: DAGVTQSPTHLIKTRGQQVTLRCSPKSGHDTVSWYQQALGQGPQFIFQYYEEEERQRGNFPDRFSGHQFPNYSSELNVNALLLGDSALYLCASSLKGQGREKLFFGSGTQLSVL.

The chain is built from TRBV29-1 and TRBJ1-1; D gene unclear. Trimming shortened V by 6 bases and J by 0 bases, and 8 bases separated the two germline ends. The length of the CDR3 is 12 residues. Germline CDR1 and CDR2: SQVTM and ANQGSEA. The CDR3 DNA reads as TGCAGCGTGAAGACGGTGAACACTGAAGCTTTCTTT. It codes for CSVKTVNTEAFF.

With regard to this clone: In the same sample, other DNA sequences code for this CDR3. CDR3 nucleotide sequence: TGTGCCAGCTCACCACGGGGAGAGACCCAGTACTTC. Translation: CASSPRGETQYF. The rearrangement uses TRBV18 and TRBJ2-5; D uncertain. V dropped 1 base and J dropped 4 bases, with 4 bases sitting between them. CDR3 length equals 12 residues. Germline V gene data show CDR1 as KGHSH and CDR2 as LQKENI.

The CDR3 coding sequence is TGTGCCAGCAGTTACTCGTTCAGGAATGGATATCACACCTTC. This translates into CASSYSFRNGYHTF. J is TRBJ1-2 and V is TRBV6-6; unclear D gene. Trimming stripped 0 bases from V and 12 bases from J, with 17 bases between. From germline, CDR1 is MNHNY and CDR2 SVGAGI (reference sequence). The CDR3 extends over 14 amino acids.

Comment on this clone: In the same sample, other DNA sequences code for this CDR3. The J gene is TRBJ2-5, the V gene TRBV6-5; D gene uncertain. Germline V gene sequence: CDR1 MNHEY, CDR2 SVGAGI. The CDR3 has 11 amino acids. V shed 5 bases and J shed 5 bases, with 6 bases lying between them. The CDR3 bases are TGTGCCAGCAGTCATGGGGAGACCCAGTACTTC. It is translated as CASSHGETQYF.

The chain joins TRBV25-1 to TRBJ2-3; 10 nucleotides agree with TRBD2. V gave up 9 bases and J gave up 5 bases; unmatched junction bases: 11. The CDR3 covers 15 residues. In germline, CDR1 is MGHDK, CDR2 SYGVNS. CDR3 amino acids: CASIAGSGGVDTQYF. The CDR3 DNA reads as TGTGCCAGTATCGCGGGCAGCGGGGGGGTAGATACGCAGTATTTT.

This chain links TRBV18 with TRBJ1-2; 9 positions agree with TRBD1. Germline assignment: CDR1 KGHSH and CDR2 LQKENI. The junction had 4 bases not matched to a gene; V was cut back by 3 bases and J by 8 bases. The CDR3 covers 13 residues. CDR3 loop: CASSPRTGDGYTF. CDR3 in DNA: TGTGCCAGCTCACCGCGGACAGGGGACGGCTACACCTTC.

Comments on this clone: This same CDR3 is encoded by further DNA sequences in the sample. The DNA for the CDR3 is TGCGCCAGCAGCTTGGACAGGGGGTCCTACGAGCAGTACTTC. It yields the protein CASSLDRGSYEQYF. V usage is TRBV5-1 and J usage is TRBJ2-7, with 8 bases aligning to TRBD1. The V and J ends lost 0 bases and 1 base, in that order; junction bases with no gene match: 0. Germline V gene sequence: CDR1 SGHRS, CDR2 YFSETQ. The CDR3 consists of 14 residues.

About this clone itself: Other DNA sequences of this sample code for an identical CDR3. This chain connects TRBV29-1 to TRBJ2-6; D gene uncertain. The V end lost 4 bases, the J end lost 0 bases, and 4 bases lay between the germline ends. Germline V lookup: CDR1 SQVTM, CDR2 ANQGSEA. The CDR3 runs 13 residues. DNA for the CDR3: TGCAGCGTTGCGGGCTCTGGGGCCAACGTCCTGACTTTC. Protein: CSVAGSGANVLTF.

This chain joins TRBV29-1 and TRBJ2-1; a possible D gene is TRBD1 (5 bases). Looked up from germline, CDR1 is SQVTM and CDR2 is ANQGSEA. The CDR3 sequence is 12 residues long. Trimming removed 3 bases at V and 6 bases at J, with 9 bases between. This chain's CDR3 is CSVDQGLNEQFF. The CDR3 DNA reads TGCAGCGTTGATCAGGGCCTCAATGAGCAGTTCTTC.